The 12 T cell receptor beta chains below were found in one sample sequenced in a study of shared clonotypes between healthy human individuals. The protocol was immunoSEQ multiplex PCR, while the TCRdb copy is restricted to in-frame clones and leaves out a portion. The sample has some 1.1 million clones; 77% are singletons. Sequenced: memory CD4+ T cells from PBMCs. Stated subset: CD45RA-negative fraction. The receptors shown here come from a young man in good health. Some clones in this sample may be carry-over from other donors' samples.

The CDR3 region has the DNA TGTGCCAGCTCAGCAGCCGGGACTAGTTCGACAGATACGCAGTATTTT. Translation: CASSAAGTSSTDTQYF. The gene calls are TRBV18 and TRBJ2-3; 8 bases fit TRBD2. The CDR3 sequence is 16 residues long. Germline CDR1 reads KGHSH; CDR2 reads LQKENI. J lost 3 bases, V lost 5 bases, and 10 bases had no gene match.

The chain carries TRBV15 and TRBJ2-3; tentatively, D is TRBD2 (5 bases). Germline CDR1 LNHNV, CDR2 YYDKDF (reference sequence). V shed 0 bases and J shed 2 bases, with 18 bases lying between them. This CDR3 contains 18 residues. In DNA, the CDR3 is TGTGCCACCAGCAGAGATGTGACAAGCGGAGTTAACACAGATACGCAGTATTTT. Protein product: CATSRDVTSGVNTDTQYF.

CDR3 sequence (DNA): TGTGCCAGCAGGATGGGAGGGGGGCAGGCGGGCTACACCTTC. Translating gives CASRMGGGQAGYTF. The rearrangement links TRBV6-5 to TRBJ1-2; TRBD1 might be the D (6 bases). CDR3 length: 14 residues. With 6 bases removed from V and 8 bases from J, the gap between germline ends came to 19 bases. Germline V gives CDR1 MNHEY, CDR2 SVGAGI.

This sequence joins TRBV7-3 and TRBJ1-2; a weak D match, TRBD1 (5 bases). V was pared by 5 bases and J by 6 bases, with 13 bases between. This CDR3 has 13 residues. Germline CDR1 reads SGHTA; CDR2 reads FQGTGA. The CDR3, as DNA: TGTGCCAGCAGCGCTCAGGGAGTCCATGGCTACACCTTC. The encoded protein is CASSAQGVHGYTF. Full variable domain (rest looked up from reference TRBV7-3 and TRBJ1-2): GAGVSQTPSNKVTEKGKYVELRCDPISGHTALYWYRQSLGQGPEFLIYFQGTGAADDSGLPNDRFFAVRPEGSVSTLKIQRTERGDSAVYLCASSAQGVHGYTFGSGTRLTVV.

V usage is TRBV7-3 and J usage is TRBJ2-2; maybe TRBD1 (5 bases). The CDR3 covers 13 residues. The germline V gene encodes CDR1 SGHTA and CDR2 FQGTGA. V shed 2 bases and J shed 5 bases, with 6 bases lying between them. The CDR3 bases are TGTGCCAGCAGCTTATGGACAACCGGGGAGCTGTTTTTT. Protein product: CASSLWTTGELFF.

This chain uses TRBV28 with TRBJ1-2, with 8 bases fitting TRBD1. V lost 6 bases, J lost 4 bases, and 10 bases stayed unmatched. CDR1 and CDR2 from the germline V gene are MDHEN and SYDVKM. This CDR3 comprises 15 residues. The CDR3 protein is CASRDFRGLGYGYTF. The CDR3 DNA reads TGTGCCAGCAGGGATTTCAGGGGGCTTGGCTATGGCTACACCTTC.

The CDR3 DNA follows: TGTGCCAGCTTCCGCGGGGACAGGGACCTTAATGAAAAACTGTTTTTT. It yields the protein CASFRGDRDLNEKLFF. The V and J genes are TRBV5-6 and TRBJ1-4; 9 bases fit TRBD1. Unmatched junction bases numbered 11, after V lost 7 bases and J lost 4 bases. Germline lookup yields CDR1 SGHDT and CDR2 YYEEEE. This CDR3 has 16 residues.

This clone was seen a few times. This chain connects TRBV6-5 to TRBJ2-3; weak D call: TRBD2 (5 bases). The CDR3 extends over 15 amino acids. V was cut by 2 bases and J by 11 bases, with 20 bases left in between. From germline, CDR1 is MNHEY and CDR2 SVGAGI. The CDR3 protein is CASSYHGVLAAEQYF. The CDR3 DNA sequence: TGTGCCAGCAGTTACCACGGCGTTCTAGCAGCGGAGCAGTATTTT.

V gene TRBV6-1 combines with J gene TRBJ1-4, with D possibly TRBD1 on 5 matching bases. The CDR3 loop spans 11 amino acids. Trimming stripped 1 base from V and 13 bases from J, with 7 bases between. Per germline, CDR1 MNHNS and CDR2 SASEGT. The CDR3 protein is CASSEEGLLFF. The CDR3 DNA sequence: TGTGCCAGCAGTGAAGAGGGGTTACTGTTTTTT.

As regards this clone: This CDR3 is also generated by other DNA sequences in the sample. The gene calls are TRBV7-3 and TRBJ2-5; possibly TRBD2 for D (5 bases). Between the trimmed V and J ends, which lost 2 bases and 1 base, there was a span of 5 bases. The CDR3 extends over 13 amino acids. CDR1 SGHTA and CDR2 FQGTGA come from the germline V gene. CDR3 sequence: CASSLLAQETQYF. The CDR3, as DNA: TGTGCCAGCAGCTTACTAGCCCAAGAGACCCAGTACTTC. Using reference TRBV7-3 and TRBJ2-5 for the parts outside the CDR3, the full variable domain is GAGVSQTPSNKVTEKGKYVELRCDPISGHTALYWYRQSLGQGPEFLIYFQGTGAADDSGLPNDRFFAVRPEGSVSTLKIQRTERGDSAVYLCASSLLAQETQYFGPGTRLLVL.

The chain carries TRBV18 and TRBJ1-5; no clear D gene. The CDR3 is 12 residues long. The germline V and J ends were trimmed by 7 bases and 3 bases, with 7 bases remaining between them. The V gene's germline CDR1 is KGHSH and CDR2 LQKENI. CDR3 sequence reads: CASCTDNQPQHF. CDR3 DNA sequence: TGTGCCAGCTGCACGGACAATCAGCCCCAGCATTTT.

The V call is TRBV9, the J call TRBJ2-3, with 7 bases fitting TRBD2. This CDR3 region has 13 residues. J gave up 2 bases and V 5 bases, and 2 bases lay outside the gene matches. CDR1 and CDR2 (germline): SGDLS, YYNGEE. As DNA, the CDR3 is TGTGCCAGCAGGGGACTATACACAGATACGCAGTATTTT. This translates into CASRGLYTDTQYF.